This TCR beta chain was found in a study of blood T cell repertoires in COVID-19. Whole-study context: Samples representing acute and convalescent COVID-19 were sourced from the United States, Italy and Spain. In each case, the material was cDNA or gDNA derived from T cells, B-cell-depleted T cells, or PBMCs.

This clone was counted only a few times. The CDR3 contains 16 residues. Unmatched junction bases numbered 6, after V lost 4 bases and J lost 3 bases. Germline V gives CDR1 SEHNR, CDR2 FQNEAQ (reference sequence). Per the original methods: Amplification of reference gene primers was used by the study to estimate nucleated cell counts. The data were produced by immunoSEQ multiplex PCR, yet TCRdb's version contains in-frame clones alone and is incomplete. D and trimming were read from the DNA, whereas the V and J calls and clone size are those reported in that table. Of some 64,000 clones in the sample, 65% to 80% were seen once.

The receptor's source is a human donor in a cohort sampled during active COVID-19. Sequencing input: peripheral blood. This chain uses TRBV7-9 with TRBJ1-5, with 10 bases identical to TRBD1. In nucleotides, the CDR3 is TGTGCCAGCAGCTCGGGGACAGGGGCGAACAATCAGCCCCAGCATTTT. It codes for CASSSGTGANNQPQHF.